Below are 15 T cell receptor beta chains sequenced from a single sample in a study of T cells in Graves' hyperthyroidism and ophthalmopathy. Researchers took RNA transcripts and amplified the TCR beta CDR3 regions from them. An initial round of RT-PCR targeting the TCR CDR3 relied on the HTBI primer set. TCRdb processed the multiplex PCR reads anew with MiXCR; each CDR3 protein has one entry. The table has 750,000 to 900,000 distinct CDR3 sequences, around 39% seen once. The sequenced sample was blood. The receptors stem from a man aged 18 to 29 with Graves' hyperthyroidism.

The J gene is TRBJ2-1, the V gene TRBV15; D is possibly TRBD1 (5 bases). The CDR3 is 15 amino acids. CDR1 LNHNV and CDR2 YYDKDF come from the germline V gene (reference sequence). The germline V and J ends were trimmed by 0 bases and 4 bases, with 10 bases remaining between them. This CDR3 reads CATSRDIDRYNEQFF. The DNA for the CDR3 is TGTGCCACCAGCAGAGATATCGACAGATACAATGAGCAGTTCTTC. The full variable domain, completed using reference TRBV15 and TRBJ2-1, is DAMVIQNPRYQVTQFGKPVTLSCSQTLNHNVMYWYQQKSSQAPKLLFHYYDKDFNNEADTPDNFQSRRPNTSFCFLDIRSPGLGDTAMYLCATSRDIDRYNEQFFGPGTRLTVL.

This clonotype was seen many times. CDR3 nucleotide sequence: TGCAGCGGGGCCACAGGGTCAACTAATGAAAAACTGTTTTTT. It codes for CSGATGSTNEKLFF. This chain links TRBV29-1 with TRBJ1-4; possible D gene TRBD1, 6 bases. CDR1 and CDR2 (germline): SQVTM, ANQGSEA. The CDR3 length is 14 residues. V was shortened by 7 bases and J by 0 bases, with 12 bases between the two germline ends.

CDR3 region: CSRLGRNTEAFF. The CDR3 DNA reads as TGCAGCAGATTGGGCAGGAACACTGAAGCTTTCTTT. This chain links TRBV29-1 with TRBJ1-1; no reliable D call. Germline V gives CDR1 SQVTM, CDR2 ANQGSEA. The CDR3 is 12 residues long. The V gene lost 8 bases and the J gene lost 1 base, with 11 bases spanning the gap.

This clonotype was seen only a few times. The chain couples TRBV7-3 to TRBJ2-2, with 8 bases that match TRBD2. This CDR3 is built from 16 residues. In germline, CDR1 is SGHTA, CDR2 FQGTGA. Losses at the gene ends were 5 bases for V and 7 bases for J; bases not matched to a gene: 12. Here the CDR3 DNA reads TGTGCCAGCAGCGATGAGCGGGAGTCTCCCTACGGGGAGCTGTTTTTT. Protein product: CASSDERESPYGELFF. Combining the CDR3 with reference TRBV7-3 and TRBJ2-2 gives the whole variable domain GAGVSQTPSNKVTEKGKYVELRCDPISGHTALYWYRQSLGQGPEFLIYFQGTGAADDSGLPNDRFFAVRPEGSVSTLKIQRTERGDSAVYLCASSDERESPYGELFFGEGSRLTVL.

This clonotype was picked up many times. The J gene is TRBJ1-1, the V gene TRBV11-3; 7 bases fit TRBD1. This CDR3 is 13 amino acids long. CDR1 is SGHNT, CDR2 YENEEA, per germline. J was trimmed by 5 bases and V by 5 bases; bases with no gene match: 5. The CDR3 nucleotides are TGTGCCAGCAGCCCATCGACAGGGACTGAAGCTTTCTTT. Translation: CASSPSTGTEAFF.

The V call is TRBV5-1, the J call TRBJ1-1; perhaps TRBD1 as D (5 bases). Trimming stripped 0 bases from V and 4 bases from J, with 10 bases between. The CDR3 consists of 14 residues. Germline-derived CDR1 and CDR2 are SGHRS and YFSETQ. The CDR3: CASSLAGTGTEAFF. CDR3 in DNA: TGCGCCAGCAGCTTGGCGGGGACCGGCACTGAAGCTTTCTTT.

The chain combines TRBV10-1 with TRBJ2-2; 7 positions agree with TRBD1. This CDR3 has 16 residues. Per the germline V gene, CDR1 is WNHNN and CDR2 is SYGVQD (reference sequence). Losses at the gene ends were 0 bases for V and 1 base for J; bases not matched to a gene: 2. The CDR3 sequence is CASSESTGENTGELFF. The CDR3, as DNA: TGCGCCAGCAGTGAGTCAACAGGGGAGAACACCGGGGAGCTGTTTTTT.

This clonotype was seen ten or more times. This chain joins TRBV29-1 and TRBJ1-1; TRBD1 might be the D (5 bases). The CDR3 runs 12 residues. CDR1 and CDR2 from the germline V gene are SQVTM and ANQGSEA. V lost 0 bases to trimming and J lost 10 bases, with 12 bases between them. The CDR3 protein is CSVEEGGVIAFF. The CDR3 bases are TGCAGCGTTGAAGAAGGAGGGGTAATAGCTTTCTTT.

CDR3 amino acids: CASSQGRNPQETQYF. CDR3 DNA sequence: TGCGCCAGCAGCCAGGGCAGAAACCCCCAAGAGACCCAGTACTTC. The J gene is TRBJ2-5, the V gene TRBV10-1, with D possibly being TRBD1 (5 bases). Trimming removed 6 bases at V and 1 base at J, with 15 bases between. This CDR3 comprises 15 residues. Germline assignment: CDR1 WNHNN and CDR2 SYGVQD (reference sequence).

The V call is TRBV2, the J call TRBJ2-3; D gene ambiguous. Germline V gene data show CDR1 as SNHLY and CDR2 as FYNNEI. Between the trimmed V and J ends, which lost 9 bases and 2 bases, there was a span of 18 bases. The CDR3 runs to 15 residues. CDR3 sequence (DNA): TGTGCCAGGCGCCTCTTTGGATTGGTCACAGATACGCAGTATTTT. Translating gives CARRLFGLVTDTQYF.

As to this clonotype: This clone may be a read error of a much larger clone one base away. This chain links TRBV10-2 with TRBJ2-2; a weak D match, TRBD2 (5 bases). This CDR3 region has 14 residues. Looked up from germline, CDR1 is WSHSY and CDR2 is SAAADI. Here the CDR3 reads CASGERPNTGELFF. CDR3 DNA sequence: TGCGCCAGCGGTGAGCGGCCGAACACCGGGGAGCTGTTTTTT.

This chain links TRBV20-1 with TRBJ2-2; D perhaps matches TRBD2 (6 bases). The length of the CDR3 is 17 residues. V shed 5 bases and J shed 4 bases, with 23 bases lying between them. Germline V gene data show CDR1 as DFQATT and CDR2 as SNEGSKA (reference sequence). The CDR3 region is CSAPGSSGRWGTGELFF. The CDR3 nucleotides read TGCAGTGCTCCGGGCAGTTCAGGGAGGTGGGGCACCGGGGAGCTGTTTTTT.

This clonotype was detected a few times. J is TRBJ1-6 and V is TRBV6-6, with 11 bases identical to TRBD1. The germline CDR1 and CDR2 sequences are MNHNY and SVGAGI (reference sequence). J lost 9 bases, V lost 6 bases, and 7 bases had no gene match. CDR3 length: 15 residues. In nucleotides, the CDR3 is TGTGCCAGCAGGAAGGACAGGGGGCTGCGTTCACCCCTCCACTTT. As protein: CASRKDRGLRSPLHF.

The rearrangement joins TRBV12-3 or TRBV12-4 to TRBJ2-7, with D perhaps TRBD1 (5 bases). This CDR3 region has 14 residues. V lost 5 bases to trimming and J lost 2 bases, with 13 bases between them. The CDR3 nucleotides read TGTGCCAGCAGTCTCCGACAGCCTACCTACGAGCAGTACTTC. Translation: CASSLRQPTYEQYF.

This chain connects TRBV7-9 to TRBJ1-1; a possible D gene is TRBD1 (5 bases). Trimming removed 4 bases from V and 7 bases from J, with 10 bases in between. The CDR3 runs 12 residues. Germline values: CDR1 SEHNR, CDR2 FQNEAQ (reference sequence). The CDR3, as DNA: TGTGCCAGCAGCTACGACAGTTATGAAGCTTTCTTT. As protein: CASSYDSYEAFF.